The source of this T cell receptor beta chain is a study of cytomegalovirus exposure and HLA in healthy donors. Overall study findings and caveats: Follow-up analysis later connected one missense variant in DCLRE1C with trimming of TCR beta V- and J-genes.

A word on this clone: The antigen is not known.

CDR1 KGHSH and CDR2 LQKENI come from the germline V gene. This CDR3 has 15 amino acids. The germline V and J ends were trimmed by 1 base and 0 bases, with 7 bases remaining between them. PCR was performed using 60 Vbeta and 13 Jbeta primers. TCRdb keeps only in-frame clones here, not all; method: immunoSEQ multiplex PCR. This table has roughly 120,000 clones, roughly 86% appearing once. The rearrangement joins TRBV18 to TRBJ2-1; D remains unclear. This sequence was found in a man aged 40-55 years in good health and CMV-seronegative. Material for sequencing was PBMCs. This CDR3 reads CASSPQISSYNEQFF. Here the CDR3 DNA reads TGTGCCAGCTCACCACAGATTAGCTCCTACAATGAGCAGTTCTTC. Based on the CDR3 plus reference TRBV18 and TRBJ2-1, the full variable domain is NAGVMQNPRHLVRRRGQEARLRCSPMKGHSHVYWYRQLPEEGLKFMVYLQKENIIDESGMPKERFSAEFPKEGPSILRIQQVVRGDSAAYFCASSPQISSYNEQFFGPGTRLTVL.